Sequencing of this TCR beta chain was carried out in a study of blood T cell repertoires in COVID-19. About the research overall: Acute and convalescent COVID-19 samples came from the United States, Italy and Spain. Sample material is recorded as cDNA or gDNA derived from T cells, B-cell-depleted T cells, or PBMCs.

Per germline, CDR1 LGHNA and CDR2 YSLEER. The V and J ends lost 4 bases and 0 bases respectively, with 13 bases between them. The CDR3 is made up of 17 amino acids. The sample holds one count of this clone. In the original analysis: Reference gene primers were amplified, and this amplification served to estimate nucleated cell counts. Repertoires were generated with immunoSEQ multiplex PCR, while TCRdb's copy carries only in-frame clones and drops some. The V and J calls and clone size come from that table; D and trimming were worked out from the DNA. Found here are under 300,000 clones, roughly nine tenths of them singletons; the top ten hold around 5.9%.

The chain links TRBV4-3 to TRBJ2-6; D remains ambiguous. The TCR was taken from a man aged 60 to 69 with acute or convalescent COVID-19. The sequencing input was peripheral blood. The CDR3: CASSPSPGFSGANVLTF. Written as DNA, the CDR3 is TGCGCCAGCAGCCCCTCCCCAGGTTTCTCTGGGGCCAACGTCCTGACTTTC.